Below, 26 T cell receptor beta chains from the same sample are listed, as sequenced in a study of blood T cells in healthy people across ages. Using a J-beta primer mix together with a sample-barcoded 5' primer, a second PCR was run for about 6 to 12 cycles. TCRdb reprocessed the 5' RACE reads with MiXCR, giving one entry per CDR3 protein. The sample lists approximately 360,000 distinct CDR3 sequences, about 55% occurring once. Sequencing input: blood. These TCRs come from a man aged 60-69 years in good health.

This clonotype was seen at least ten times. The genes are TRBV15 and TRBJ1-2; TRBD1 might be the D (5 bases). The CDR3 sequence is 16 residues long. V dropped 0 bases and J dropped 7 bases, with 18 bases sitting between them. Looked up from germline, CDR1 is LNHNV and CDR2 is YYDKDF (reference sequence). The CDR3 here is CATSRDGGGFGGGYTF. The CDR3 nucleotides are TGTGCCACCAGCAGAGATGGGGGGGGGTTCGGAGGTGGCTACACCTTC.

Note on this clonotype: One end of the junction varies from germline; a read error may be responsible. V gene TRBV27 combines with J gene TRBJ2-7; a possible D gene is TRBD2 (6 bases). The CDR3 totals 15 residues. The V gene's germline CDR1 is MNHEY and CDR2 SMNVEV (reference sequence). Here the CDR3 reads CTRDHSHGRAGEQYF. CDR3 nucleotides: TGTACCAGGGATCACTCACATGGCAGGGCGGGAGAGCAGTACTTC.

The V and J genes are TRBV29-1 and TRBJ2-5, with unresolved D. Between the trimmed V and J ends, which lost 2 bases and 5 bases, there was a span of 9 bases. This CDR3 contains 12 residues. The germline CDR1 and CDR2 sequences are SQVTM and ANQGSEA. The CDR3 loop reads CSVEPQAETQYF. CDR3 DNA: TGCAGCGTTGAACCCCAGGCGGAGACCCAGTACTTC.

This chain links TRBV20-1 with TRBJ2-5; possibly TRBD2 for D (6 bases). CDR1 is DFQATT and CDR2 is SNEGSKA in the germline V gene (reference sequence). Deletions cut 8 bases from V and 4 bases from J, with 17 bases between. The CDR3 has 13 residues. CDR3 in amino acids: CSTKTRGTETQYF. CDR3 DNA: TGCAGTACGAAGACCCGGGGGACAGAGACCCAGTACTTC.

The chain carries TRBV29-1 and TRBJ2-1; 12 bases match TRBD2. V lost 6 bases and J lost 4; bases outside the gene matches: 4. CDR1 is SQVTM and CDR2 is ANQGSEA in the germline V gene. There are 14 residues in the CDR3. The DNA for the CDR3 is TGCAGCGTCGGACTAGCGGGAAGGTACAATGAGCAGTTCTTC. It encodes CSVGLAGRYNEQFF.

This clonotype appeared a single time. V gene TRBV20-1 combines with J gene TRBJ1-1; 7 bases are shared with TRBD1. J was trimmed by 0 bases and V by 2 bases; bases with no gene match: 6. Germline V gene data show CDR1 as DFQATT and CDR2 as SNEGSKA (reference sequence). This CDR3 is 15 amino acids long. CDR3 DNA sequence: TGCAGTGCTAGATCAATACAGGGGATGAACACTGAAGCTTTCTTT. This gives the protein CSARSIQGMNTEAFF.

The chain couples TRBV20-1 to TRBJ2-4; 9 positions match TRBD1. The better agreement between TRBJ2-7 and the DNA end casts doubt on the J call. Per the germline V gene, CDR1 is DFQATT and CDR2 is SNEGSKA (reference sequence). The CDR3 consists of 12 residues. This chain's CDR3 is CSARGQGYEQYF. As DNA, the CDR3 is TGCAGTGCTAGGGGACAGGGCTACGAGCAGTACTTC.

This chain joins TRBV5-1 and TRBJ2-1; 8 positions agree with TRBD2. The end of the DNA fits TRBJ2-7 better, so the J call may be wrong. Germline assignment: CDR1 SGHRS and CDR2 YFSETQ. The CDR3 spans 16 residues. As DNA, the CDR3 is TGCGCCAGCAGCTTAAGTAGCGGGACGCTTCTGGACGAGCAGTACTTC. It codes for CASSLSSGTLLDEQYF.

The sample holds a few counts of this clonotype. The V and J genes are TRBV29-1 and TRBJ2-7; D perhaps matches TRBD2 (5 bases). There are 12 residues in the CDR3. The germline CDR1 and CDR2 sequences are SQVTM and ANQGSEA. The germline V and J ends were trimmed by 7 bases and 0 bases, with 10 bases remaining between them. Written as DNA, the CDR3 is TGCAGCGCCGAGGGTTACTCCTACGAGCAGTACTTC. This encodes CSAEGYSYEQYF.

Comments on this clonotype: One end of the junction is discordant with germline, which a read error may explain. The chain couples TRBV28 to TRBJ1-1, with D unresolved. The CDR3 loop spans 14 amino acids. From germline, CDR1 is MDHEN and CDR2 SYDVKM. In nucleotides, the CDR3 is TGTGCCTGCAGTTTAATCGAGGACGGATTTGAAGCTTTCTTT. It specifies CACSLIEDGFEAFF.

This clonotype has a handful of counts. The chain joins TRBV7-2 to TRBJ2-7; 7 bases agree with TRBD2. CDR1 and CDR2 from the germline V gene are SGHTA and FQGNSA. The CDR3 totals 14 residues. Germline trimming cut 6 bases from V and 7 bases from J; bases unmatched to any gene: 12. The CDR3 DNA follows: TGTGCCAGCAGTTCCTACGGAGGGCGGGGGGAGCAGTACTTC. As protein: CASSSYGGRGEQYF.

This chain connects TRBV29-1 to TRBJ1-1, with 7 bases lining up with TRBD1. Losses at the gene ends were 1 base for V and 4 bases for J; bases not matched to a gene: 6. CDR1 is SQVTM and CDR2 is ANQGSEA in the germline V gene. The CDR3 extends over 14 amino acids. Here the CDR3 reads CSVEVQGVGTEAFF. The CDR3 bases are TGCAGCGTTGAAGTCCAGGGGGTTGGCACTGAAGCTTTCTTT.

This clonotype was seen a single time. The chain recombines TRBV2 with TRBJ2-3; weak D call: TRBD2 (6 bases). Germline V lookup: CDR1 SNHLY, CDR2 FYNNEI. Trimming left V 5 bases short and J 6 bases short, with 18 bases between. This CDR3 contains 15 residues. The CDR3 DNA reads TGTGCCAGCAGTAAGGAGCAGGGAGGAAGGGATACGCAGTATTTT. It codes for CASSKEQGGRDTQYF.

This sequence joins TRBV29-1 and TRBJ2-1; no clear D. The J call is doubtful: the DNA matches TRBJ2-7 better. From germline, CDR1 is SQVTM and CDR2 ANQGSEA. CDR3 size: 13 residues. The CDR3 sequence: CSVEVWTYNEQYF. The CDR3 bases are TGCAGCGTTGAGGTCTGGACCTACAATGAGCAGTACTTC.

CDR3 amino acids: CSARDPRTSGRDEQFF. In DNA form, the CDR3 reads TGCAGTGCTAGAGATCCTCGGACTAGCGGGAGGGATGAGCAGTTCTTC. V is TRBV20-1 and J is TRBJ2-1; TRBD2 matches at 15 bases. Germline assignment: CDR1 DFQATT and CDR2 SNEGSKA (reference sequence). The CDR3 consists of 16 residues. V lost 0 bases to trimming and J lost 8 bases; unmatched junction nucleotides: 5.

As DNA, the CDR3 is TGTGCCAGCGGCAACTCCACAGGGGGAAGATACAATGAGCAGTTCTTC. Translated, it gives CASGNSTGGRYNEQFF. The chain employs TRBV21-1 and TRBJ2-1; the table assigns TRBD1, which was not confirmed against the DNA. TRBV21-1 counts as a pseudogene. The length of the CDR3 is 16 residues.

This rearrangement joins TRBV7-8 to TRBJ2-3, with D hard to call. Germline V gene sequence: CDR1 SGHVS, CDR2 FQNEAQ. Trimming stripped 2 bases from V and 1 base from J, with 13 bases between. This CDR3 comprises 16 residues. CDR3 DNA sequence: TGTGCCAGCAGCTTAATGGAGTCGCTCCGCACAGATACGCAGTATTTT. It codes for CASSLMESLRTDTQYF.

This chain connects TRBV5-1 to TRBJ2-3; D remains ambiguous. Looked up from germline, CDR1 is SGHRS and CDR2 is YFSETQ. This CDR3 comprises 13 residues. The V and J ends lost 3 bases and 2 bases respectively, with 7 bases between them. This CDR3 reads CASSWQSTDTQYF. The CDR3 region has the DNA TGCGCCAGCAGCTGGCAATCCACAGATACGCAGTATTTT. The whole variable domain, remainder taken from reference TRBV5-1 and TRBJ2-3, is KAGVTQTPRYLIKTRGQQVTLSCSPISGHRSVSWYQQTPGQGLQFLFEYFSETQRNKGNFPGRFSGRQFSNSRSEMNVSTLELGDSALYLCASSWQSTDTQYFGPGTRLTVL.

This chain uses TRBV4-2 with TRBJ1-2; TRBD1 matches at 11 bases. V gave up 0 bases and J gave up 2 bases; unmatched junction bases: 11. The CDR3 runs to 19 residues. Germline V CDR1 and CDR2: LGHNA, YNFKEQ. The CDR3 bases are TGTGCCAGCAGCCAAGATCGGGCCGGGACAGGGGGTTTAAACTATGGCTACACCTTC. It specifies CASSQDRAGTGGLNYGYTF.

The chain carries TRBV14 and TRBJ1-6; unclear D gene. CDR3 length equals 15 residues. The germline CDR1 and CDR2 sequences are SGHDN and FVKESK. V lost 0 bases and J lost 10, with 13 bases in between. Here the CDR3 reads CASSQDPSGWSPLHF. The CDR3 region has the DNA TGTGCCAGCAGCCAAGACCCGTCAGGCTGGTCACCCCTCCACTTT.

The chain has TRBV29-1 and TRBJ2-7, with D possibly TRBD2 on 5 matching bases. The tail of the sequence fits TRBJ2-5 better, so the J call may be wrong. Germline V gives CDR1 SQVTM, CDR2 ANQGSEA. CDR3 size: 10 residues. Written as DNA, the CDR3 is TGCAGCGTTATGGGAGCGACCCAGTACTTC. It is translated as CSVMGATQYF.

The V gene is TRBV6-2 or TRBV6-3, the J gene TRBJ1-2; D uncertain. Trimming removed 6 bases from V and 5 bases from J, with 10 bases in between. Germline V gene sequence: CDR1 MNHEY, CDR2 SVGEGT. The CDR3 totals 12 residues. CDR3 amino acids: CASSDADYGYTF. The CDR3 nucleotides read TGTGCCAGCAGCGATGCTGATTATGGCTACACCTTC.

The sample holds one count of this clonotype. The CDR3 nucleotides read TGTGCCAGCAGCCAAGACCGGGACAGGGAAACCGGGGCCAACGTCCTGACTTTC. The encoded protein is CASSQDRDRETGANVLTF. The chain is built from TRBV3-1 and TRBJ2-6; 9 bases map to TRBD1. The junction had 7 bases not matched to a gene; V was cut back by 0 bases and J by 4 bases. The CDR3 loop spans 18 amino acids. CDR1 and CDR2 (germline): LGHDT, YNNKEL (reference sequence).

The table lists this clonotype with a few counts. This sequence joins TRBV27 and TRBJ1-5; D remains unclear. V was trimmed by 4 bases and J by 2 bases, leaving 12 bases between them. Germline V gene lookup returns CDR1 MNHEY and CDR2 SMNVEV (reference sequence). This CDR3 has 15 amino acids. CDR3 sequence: CASSSLSTGNQPQHF. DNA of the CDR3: TGTGCCAGCAGTTCCCTATCGACGGGCAATCAGCCCCAGCATTTT.

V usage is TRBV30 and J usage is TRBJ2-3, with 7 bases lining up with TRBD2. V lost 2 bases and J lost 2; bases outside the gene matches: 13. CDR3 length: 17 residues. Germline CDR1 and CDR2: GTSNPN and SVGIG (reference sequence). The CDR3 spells CAWSLWGGGINTDTQYF. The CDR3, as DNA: TGTGCCTGGAGTCTCTGGGGGGGTGGGATAAACACAGATACGCAGTATTTT.

CDR3 loop: CSVEARGQGALSEQFF. CDR3 nucleotide sequence: TGCAGCGTTGAAGCCCGGGGACAGGGGGCCTTGAGTGAGCAGTTCTTC. The chain has TRBV29-1 and TRBJ2-1; 12 nucleotides line up with TRBD1. Trimming cost V 1 base and J 9 bases; bases outside gene matches: 10. The CDR3 runs to 16 residues. Germline V gene data show CDR1 as SQVTM and CDR2 as ANQGSEA.